This T cell receptor beta chain is from a study of T cell responses to AZD1222 COVID-19 vaccine. On this clone itself: Its cognate antigen is unknown.

Overall study findings and caveats: Possibly, clonal diversity was underestimated; donors were largely white British and included more females. Just a handful of AZD1222 recipients tested seropositive at baseline. Spike-specific TCR breadth and depth both grew after two AZD1222 doses.

CDR1 WSHSY and CDR2 SAAADI come from the germline V gene. This CDR3 spans 16 amino acids. With V trimmed by 8 bases and J by 1 base, 8 bases remained unmatched. Generated by immunoSEQ multiplex PCR, the TCRdb table keeps only in-frame clones and is missing some. The sample lists about 100,000 clones; approximately 90% were seen once. This clonotype was sampled from an adult who received the AZD1222 COVID-19 vaccine. The sample in question was peripheral blood, obtained 28 days after the second AZD1222 dose. The genes are TRBV10-2 and TRBJ2-2, with 9 bases aligning to TRBD1. The chain's CDR3 is CASCGDRGGNTGELFF. The CDR3 coding sequence is TGCGCCAGCTGTGGTGACAGGGGGGGGAACACCGGGGAGCTGTTTTTT.